Following are 2 T cell receptor beta chains from one sample sequenced in a study of T cells after yellow fever vaccination (dated by TCRdb to about 2019). Preparation of the library involved 5' RACE. Data came from an Illumina NovaSeq 6000. TCRdb reworked the public reads: Q25 trimming with fastp, MiXCR clone assembly, productive beta chains retained. Identical CDR3 proteins give one entry, which carries the most common genes and DNA. The sample table contains 300,000 or so distinct CDR3 sequences; only one count was recorded for about 4% of them. In total, the top ten clones hold roughly 24% of the sample. In light of the paper, this sample's treatment or condition label describes: live attenuated yellow fever vaccine strain. This material consisted of PBMCs, taken 5 days after the yellow fever booster vaccination. These receptors came from a man in his late teens or twenties who received the YFV17D yellow fever vaccine.

There are many counts of this clonotype. The chain joins TRBV5-1 to TRBJ1-3, with a possible D match to TRBD1 (5 bases). CDR1 is SGHRS and CDR2 is YFSETQ in the germline V gene. This CDR3 contains 15 residues. V was trimmed by 5 bases and J by 0 bases, leaving 12 bases between them. The CDR3 here is CASRRDGVSGNTIYF. CDR3 in DNA: TGCGCCAGCAGACGGGACGGAGTCTCTGGAAACACCATATATTTT. The whole variable domain, remainder taken from reference TRBV5-1 and TRBJ1-3, is KAGVTQTPRYLIKTRGQQVTLSCSPISGHRSVSWYQQTPGQGLQFLFEYFSETQRNKGNFPGRFSGRQFSNSRSEMNVSTLELGDSALYLCASRRDGVSGNTIYFGEGSWLTVV.

This clonotype appeared a few times. V gene TRBV5-1 combines with J gene TRBJ2-3; D might be TRBD1 or TRBD2, each matching 5 bases. The V end was cut by 4 bases, the J end by 0 bases, with 9 bases between. The CDR3 has 14 residues. Germline CDR1 is SGHRS and CDR2 is YFSETQ. The DNA for the CDR3 is TGCGCCAGCAGCGAGGGGTCAAGCACAGATACGCAGTATTTT. Its translation: CASSEGSSTDTQYF.